The following is a T cell receptor (beta chain) sequence with its context. These data originate in a study of blood T cell repertoires in COVID-19. Across the whole study: Both acute and convalescent COVID-19 samples were obtained from the United States, Italy and Spain. PBMCs, B-cell-depleted T cells, or T cells were the source of the cDNA or gDNA that made up the material.

Source study methods: Amplification with reference gene primers provided the estimates of nucleated cell counts. Profiling relied on immunoSEQ multiplex PCR, and the TCRdb table lists in-frame clones only, not all of them. V and J calls and clone size are given by that table; D and trimming were obtained from the DNA. The data hold fewer than 500,000 clones, with approximately 77% observed a single time. The TCR was taken from a human donor with acute or convalescent COVID-19. The donor label of this sample is uncertain. The sample consisted of peripheral blood.

The CDR3 sequence is CASSEWGREVDEQYF. The CDR3 nucleotides read TGTGCCAGCAGTGAATGGGGCAGGGAAGTGGACGAGCAGTACTTC. This chain connects TRBV2 to TRBJ2-7; D is possibly TRBD1 (5 bases). V was pared by 2 bases and J by 5 bases, with 16 bases between. The germline gives CDR1 SNHLY, CDR2 FYNNEI. CDR3 length: 15 amino acids. Complete variable domain (other parts from reference TRBV2 and TRBJ2-7): EPEVTQTPSHQVTQMGQEVILRCVPISNHLYFYWYRQILGQKVEFLVSFYNNEISEKSEIFDDQFSVERPDGSNFTLKIRSTKLEDSAMYFCASSEWGREVDEQYFGPGTRLTVT.